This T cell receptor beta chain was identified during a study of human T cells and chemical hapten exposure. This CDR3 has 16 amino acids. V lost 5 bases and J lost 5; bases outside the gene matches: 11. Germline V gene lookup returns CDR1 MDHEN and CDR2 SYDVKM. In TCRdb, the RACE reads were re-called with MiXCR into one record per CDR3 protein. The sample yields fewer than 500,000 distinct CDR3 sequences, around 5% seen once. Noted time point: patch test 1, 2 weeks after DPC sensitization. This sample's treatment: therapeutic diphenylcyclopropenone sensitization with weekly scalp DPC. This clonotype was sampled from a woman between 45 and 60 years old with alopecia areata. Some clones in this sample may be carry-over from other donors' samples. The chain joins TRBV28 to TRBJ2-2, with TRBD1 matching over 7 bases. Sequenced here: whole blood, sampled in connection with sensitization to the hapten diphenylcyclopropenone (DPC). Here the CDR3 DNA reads TGTGCCAGCAGTCCCTCGACAGGGAATTGGACCGGGGAGCTGTTTTTT. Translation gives CASSPSTGNWTGELFF.